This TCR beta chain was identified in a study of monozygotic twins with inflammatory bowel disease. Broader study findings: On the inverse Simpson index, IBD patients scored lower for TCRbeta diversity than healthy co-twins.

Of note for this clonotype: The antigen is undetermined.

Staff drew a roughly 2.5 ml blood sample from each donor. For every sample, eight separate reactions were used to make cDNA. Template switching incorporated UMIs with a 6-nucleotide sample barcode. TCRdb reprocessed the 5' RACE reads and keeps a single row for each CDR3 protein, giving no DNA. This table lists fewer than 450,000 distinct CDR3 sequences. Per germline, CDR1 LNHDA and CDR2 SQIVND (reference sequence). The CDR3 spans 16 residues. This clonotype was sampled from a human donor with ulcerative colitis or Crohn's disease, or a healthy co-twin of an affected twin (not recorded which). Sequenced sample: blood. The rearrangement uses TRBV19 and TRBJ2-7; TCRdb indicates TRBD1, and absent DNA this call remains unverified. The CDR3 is CASSPRQAVSTYEQYF.